What follows are 31 T cell receptor delta chains derived from one specimen sequenced in a study of gamma-delta chains in newborns, infants, children. TCRdb ran CATT on the reads. This table holds 6,000 or so delta-chain clones, approximately 1.9% found once. What was sequenced was blood. These receptors all stem from a child who was a newborn, infant or young child, either healthy, febrile or measles-vaccinated (not recorded which).

This clone was detected only a few times. Mismatch with germline at one junction end may stem from a read error. The chain recombines TRDV2 with TRDJ3, with 10 bases lining up with TRDD3. This CDR3 is built from 19 residues. From germline, CDR1 is GEAIGNYY and CDR2 EKD. CDR3 protein: CACDTAGGYASWDARQMFF. DNA for the CDR3: TGTGCCTGTGACACCGCCGGGGGATACGCCTCCTGGGACGCCCGACAGATGTTTTTC.

This clone turned up a few times. This DNA's translation and the protein TCRdb lists, from a much larger clone, do not match at residue 11, likely due to a read error; the protein shown is translated from the DNA. The chain has TRDV2 and TRDJ3, with D possibly matching TRDD3 (5 bases). The CDR3 runs to 18 residues. Per the germline V gene, CDR1 is GEAIGNYY and CDR2 is EKD. CDR3 in DNA: TGTGCCTGTGACACCTGGGGACTCAGCTCCCGGGACACCCGACAGATGTTTTTC. It is translated as CACDTWGLSSRDTRQMFF.

Comments on this clone: Being one base from a much bigger clone, this may be a read error. This chain uses TRDV2 with TRDJ3; the match to TRDD3 covers 10 bases. Germline V gene sequence: CDR1 GEAIGNYY, CDR2 EKD. This CDR3 has 19 residues. The CDR3, as DNA: TGTGCCTGTGACCGGGTACTGGGGGATCGCACCTGGGACACCCGACAGACGTTTTTC. Translated, it gives CACDRVLGDRTWDTRQTFF.

This clone was picked up a small number of times. The mismatch at residue 5 between this DNA's translation and the TCRdb protein of a much larger clone likely reflects a read error; the protein shown is translated from the DNA. The V gene is TRDV2, the J gene TRDJ2, with 13 bases that match TRDD3. V lost 3 bases to trimming and J lost 6 bases; unmatched junction nucleotides: 12. Germline V gene sequence: CDR1 GEAIGNYY, CDR2 EKD. The CDR3 runs to 18 residues. The CDR3 DNA reads TGTGCCTGTGACGCCGTTGAGTACTGGGGGATACGGCCAGCACAACTCTTCTTT. Protein: CACDAVEYWGIRPAQLFF.

With regard to this clone: The mismatch at residue 16 between this DNA's translation and the TCRdb protein of a much larger clone likely reflects a read error; the protein shown is translated from the DNA. The J gene is TRDJ3, the V gene TRDV2; TRDD3 matches at 11 bases. The CDR3 length is 18 residues. Per the germline V gene, CDR1 is GEAIGNYY and CDR2 is EKD. The CDR3 here is CACDDWGISPWDTRQIFF. The CDR3 DNA is TGTGCCTGTGACGACTGGGGGATAAGTCCCTGGGACACCCGACAGATTTTTTTC.

As for this clone: A much larger clonotype is one base distant, so this may be a read error. V and J are TRDV3 and TRDJ1; no reliable D call. Germline loops: CDR1 TVYSNPD, CDR2 GDNSRS (reference sequence). The CDR3 has 12 amino acids. Here the CDR3 DNA reads TGTGCCTTTACGGATTACACCGATAACCTCATCTTT. Translated: CAFTDYTDNLIF.

The table lists this clone with a few counts. With only one base between it and a far larger clone, this is likely a read error. The chain recombines TRDV2 with TRDJ3, with TRDD3 matching over 10 bases. The CDR3 is 19 residues long. CDR1 is GEAIGNYY and CDR2 is EKD in the germline V gene. The CDR3 DNA reads TGTGCCTGTGGCACCGTCCGGGGGATACGGGCCTGGGACACCCGACAGATGTTTTTC. Translation gives CACGTVRGIRAWDTRQMFF.

As to this clone: This DNA translates differently at residue 9 from the TCRdb protein, which is that of a much larger clone; a read error is likely, and the protein shown is the DNA's own translation. This chain links TRDV2 with TRDJ2, with TRDD3 identical over 9 bases. The germline gives CDR1 GEAIGNYY, CDR2 EKD. The junction had 2 bases not matched to a gene; V was cut back by 0 bases and J by 7 bases. This CDR3 spans 14 amino acids. CDR3 in DNA: TGTGCCTGTGACACCGTGGGGGATATAGCACAACTCTTCTTT. It is translated as CACDTVGDIAQLFF.

This clone was seen more than once but under ten times. Translating this DNA gives a protein that differs at residue 12 from the TCRdb one, which belongs to a much larger clone; a read error is likely, and the protein shown is this translation. Different DNA sequences within this sample yield the same CDR3. This chain joins TRDV2 and TRDJ3; 7 nucleotides align to TRDD3. Germline V gene data show CDR1 as GEAIGNYY and CDR2 as EKD. The length of the CDR3 is 17 residues. CDR3 sequence: CACDTVLGSWDARQMFF. Here the CDR3 DNA reads TGTGCCTGTGACACCGTACTGGGGTCCTGGGACGCCCGACAGATGTTTTTC.

This clone was seen a handful of times. This may be a read error: a much more frequent sequence differs by one nucleotide. Other DNA sequences in the same sample also yield this CDR3. The chain uses TRDV2 and TRDJ3; TRDD3 matches at 11 bases. The CDR3 consists of 20 residues. Germline CDR1 and CDR2: GEAIGNYY and EKD. The CDR3 spells CACDTVLGDKSSWDTRQMFF. Written as DNA, the CDR3 is TGTGCCTGTGACACCGTACTGGGGGATAAGAGCTCCTGGGACACCCGCCAGATGTTTTTC.

This clone came up a few times. TCRdb's protein for this DNA is that of a much larger clone and differs from the translation at residue 4, likely a read error; the protein shown is the DNA translation. This chain uses TRDV2 with TRDJ3; D unresolved. Germline-derived CDR1 and CDR2 are GEAIGNYY and EKD. The CDR3 spans 16 residues. The CDR3 DNA reads as TGTGCCTGTGGCACCGTTGGGTTGCTTGACACCCGACAGATGTTTTTC. It yields the protein CACGTVGLLDTRQMFF.

This clone was counted a few times. TCRdb's protein for this DNA is that of a much larger clone and differs from the translation at residue 12, likely a read error; the protein shown is the DNA translation. The V and J genes are TRDV2 and TRDJ2; 9 bases line up with TRDD3. Germline-derived CDR1 and CDR2 are GEAIGNYY and EKD. The CDR3 is 16 residues long. For the CDR3, the DNA is TGTGCCTGTGACATACTGGGGGAAGCTTTGACAGAACAACTCTTCTTT. This encodes CACDILGEALTEQLFF.

This clone has just a few counts. The TCRdb record carries a much larger clone's protein, which differs from this DNA's translation at residue 9; a read error is the likely cause, and the protein listed here is the DNA translation. The chain is built from TRDV2 and TRDJ3; TRDD3 agrees at 8 bases. The germline V gene encodes CDR1 GEAIGNYY and CDR2 EKD. The CDR3 has 20 amino acids. Trimming took 0 bases from V and 0 from J; bases not matched to a gene: 9. The CDR3 DNA follows: TGTGCCTGTGACACCGTACTGGGGGGCCTTAGCTCCTGGGACACCCGACAGATGTTTTTC. Protein sequence: CACDTVLGGLSSWDTRQMFF.

This clone is medium-sized (0.01 to 0.1%) by share. The same CDR3 is also encoded by other DNA sequences in this sample. The rearrangement joins TRDV2 to TRDJ3; TRDD3 might be the D (5 bases). V lost 0 bases, J lost 0 bases, and 11 bases lay in between. The CDR3 totals 18 residues. Germline V gene lookup returns CDR1 GEAIGNYY and CDR2 EKD. As DNA, the CDR3 is TGTGCCTGTGACACCGGGGGGCCTAGCTCCTGGGACACCCGACAGATGTTTTTC. It codes for CACDTGGPSSWDTRQMFF.

In the case of this clone: The protein that TCRdb holds for this DNA derives from a much larger clone and differs from the translated DNA at residue 14, which likely indicates a read error; the protein shown here is translated from the DNA. This rearrangement joins TRDV2 to TRDJ3, with D tentatively TRDD3 (5 bases). Per germline, CDR1 GEAIGNYY and CDR2 EKD. This CDR3 is built from 16 residues. CDR3: CACDTVSSWDTRQTFF. CDR3 coding DNA: TGTGCCTGTGACACGGTTAGCTCCTGGGACACCCGACAGACGTTTTTC.

On this clone itself: TCRdb's listed protein matches a much larger clone and diverges from this DNA's translation at residue 16, likely through a read error; the protein shown comes from the DNA. The chain couples TRDV2 to TRDJ3, with 13 nucleotides matching TRDD3. Germline CDR1 and CDR2: GEAIGNYY and EKD. CDR3 length: 18 residues. Written as DNA, the CDR3 is TGTGCCTGTGACACTACTGGGGGATACGCCTGGGACACCCGACAGACGTTTTTC. This translates into CACDTTGGYAWDTRQTFF.

This clone was seen ten or more times. A far larger clone lies a single base away; this is likely a read error. This chain uses TRDV2 with TRDJ3; 9 nucleotides agree with TRDD3. This CDR3 region has 17 residues. The germline gives CDR1 GEAIGNYY, CDR2 EKD. The CDR3 spells CACDTAGGSLDTRQMFF. CDR3 in DNA: TGTGCCTGTGACACCGCTGGGGGATCCTTGGACACCCGACAGATGTTTTTC.

The table lists this clone with a few counts. The TCRdb protein and the DNA translation do not line up at residue 7; the protein shown here was made by translating the DNA. This CDR3 reads CACDTGRYAASWDTRQMFF. In DNA, the CDR3 is TGTGCCTGTGACACTGGGAGATACGCGGCCTCCTGGGACACCCGACAGATGTTTTTC. The J gene is TRDJ3, the V gene TRDV2; D is possibly TRDD3 (6 bases). Germline CDR1 is GEAIGNYY and CDR2 is EKD. This CDR3 contains 19 residues. Trimming cost V 1 base and J 0 bases, with 15 bases left between them.

In regard to this clone: Mismatch with germline at one junction end may stem from a read error. The chain joins TRDV2 to TRDJ2, with D possibly TRDD3 on 6 matching bases. Germline values: CDR1 GEAIGNYY, CDR2 EKD. The CDR3 runs to 15 residues. CDR3 sequence reads: CACDTAGVLTVQLFF. CDR3 in DNA: TGTGCCTGTGACACCGCTGGGGTCCTGACAGTACAACTCTTCTTT.

In regard to this clone: This clone may be a read error of a much larger clone one base away. J is TRDJ3 and V is TRDV2, with 13 bases that match TRDD3. Germline loops: CDR1 GEAIGNYY, CDR2 EKD. CDR3 size: 23 residues. With 0 bases clipped from V and 2 bases from J, the junction kept 15 bases outside the gene matches. The CDR3 is CACDTVPHPDWGIRAWDTRQMFF. The CDR3 nucleotides are TGTGCCTGTGACACCGTACCTCATCCGGACTGGGGGATACGGGCCTGGGACACCCGACAGATGTTTTTC.

In this sample, this clone turned up many times. A far larger clone is one base from this, pointing to a likely read error. The CDR3 protein is CARDVLGDTDKLIF. The DNA for the CDR3 is TGTGCCCGTGACGTACTGGGGGACACCGATAAACTCATCTTT. V gene TRDV2 combines with J gene TRDJ1; 8 positions match TRDD3. The CDR3 is 14 amino acids. CDR1 GEAIGNYY and CDR2 EKD come from the germline V gene.

A note on this clone: This may come from a read error, since a much larger clone is one base off. The V call is TRDV2, the J call TRDJ3, with TRDD3 matching 12 bases. Germline CDR1 and CDR2: GEAIGNYY and EKD. This CDR3 has 21 amino acids. The CDR3 DNA reads TGTGCCTGTGACACCGTTCTGGGGGATACGCGGGATTCCTGGGACACCCGACGGATGTTTTTC. This sequence encodes CACDTVLGDTRDSWDTRRMFF.

This clone was picked up a small number of times. The mismatch at residue 7 between this DNA's translation and the TCRdb protein of a much larger clone likely reflects a read error; the protein shown is translated from the DNA. This chain connects TRDV2 to TRDJ2; D perhaps matches TRDD3 (5 bases). CDR3 size: 14 residues. Trimming cost V 3 bases and J 5 bases, with 12 bases left between them. The V gene's germline CDR1 is GEAIGNYY and CDR2 EKD. For the CDR3, the DNA is TGTGCCTGTGACGTACTGGAGGATACAGCACAACTCTTCTTT. Protein product: CACDVLEDTAQLFF.

There are a few counts of this clone. Only one base separates this from a far larger clonotype, so it likely reflects a read error. The chain is built from TRDV2 and TRDJ2, with TRDD3 identical over 13 bases. Germline V lookup: CDR1 GEAIGNYY, CDR2 EKD. This CDR3 has 15 amino acids. Trimming removed 2 bases from V and 6 bases from J; junction bases left unmatched: 2. CDR3 nucleotide sequence: TGTGCCTGTGACATACTGGGGGATACGGCAGCACAACTCTTCTTT. As protein: CACDILGDTAAQLFF.

About this clone itself: The protein given in TCRdb and the translation of the DNA differ at residue 5, and the sequence presented here derives from the DNA. Other DNA sequences in the sample encode the same CDR3. The genes are TRDV2 and TRDJ3, with TRDD3 matching over 8 bases. Trimming cost V 3 bases and J 0 bases; bases outside gene matches: 6. The length of the CDR3 is 18 residues. Per the germline V gene, CDR1 is GEAIGNYY and CDR2 is EKD. In DNA, the CDR3 is TGTGCCTGTGACTTACTGGGGGCAAGCTCCTGGGACACCCGACAGATGTTTTTC. Its protein is CACDLLGASSWDTRQMFF.

Turning to this clone: A read error is possible here, since a much larger clone lies one base away. The same CDR3 can be traced to other DNA sequences in this sample. This chain uses TRDV2 with TRDJ2; D not certain. CDR1 is GEAIGNYY and CDR2 is EKD in the germline V gene. V was shortened by 0 bases and J by 0 bases, with 10 bases between the two germline ends. The CDR3 loop spans 16 amino acids. The CDR3 nucleotides read TGTGCCTGTGACACCGTTGGAGGAACTTTGACAGCACAACTCTTCTTT. It translates to CACDTVGGTLTAQLFF.

As regards this clone: TCRdb records a much larger clone's protein for this DNA, with a difference at residue 17 that likely arises from a read error; the protein given is the translation of the DNA. The rearrangement links TRDV2 to TRDJ3, with 8 bases matching TRDD3. The CDR3 contains 19 residues. CDR1 is GEAIGNYY and CDR2 is EKD in the germline V gene. The CDR3 reads CACDTVLGAFPWDTRQTFF. The DNA for the CDR3 is TGTGCCTGTGACACCGTACTGGGGGCTTTTCCCTGGGACACCCGACAGACGTTTTTC.

Judged by abundance, this clone is medium-sized. The V gene is TRDV2, the J gene TRDJ3; TRDD3 matches 11 bases. The CDR3 has 21 amino acids. Germline V gene data show CDR1 as GEAIGNYY and CDR2 as EKD. V lost 0 bases, J lost 1 base, and 10 bases stayed unmatched. As DNA, the CDR3 is TGTGCCTGTGACACCGTTGGTGGGGGATACGCGAAATCCTGGGACACCCGACAGATGTTTTTC. Its protein product is CACDTVGGGYAKSWDTRQMFF.

This clone was observed a handful of times. The likely explanation is a read error, given a far larger clone one base away. Other DNA sequences in the sample encode the same CDR3. The chain employs TRDV2 and TRDJ2, with D perhaps TRDD3 (6 bases). Deletions cut 2 bases from V and 0 bases from J, with 12 bases between. The germline V gene has CDR1 GEAIGNYY and CDR2 EKD. The CDR3 is 16 amino acids. The CDR3 protein is CACDKLGDTLTAQLFF. In DNA form, the CDR3 reads TGTGCCTGTGACAAACTGGGAGATACTTTGACAGCACAACTCTTCTTT.

This clone ranks as medium-sized (0.01 to 0.1%). This same CDR3 is encoded by further DNA sequences in the sample. J is TRDJ3 and V is TRDV2; D remains unclear. V shed 1 base and J shed 0 bases, with 12 bases lying between them. The germline V gene encodes CDR1 GEAIGNYY and CDR2 EKD. The CDR3 consists of 18 residues. The CDR3 region has the DNA TGTGCCTGTGACACGGCGATAAGTCTCTCCTGGGACACCCGACAGATGTTTTTC. Its protein product is CACDTAISLSWDTRQMFF.

This clone is categorized as medium-sized. Distinct nucleotide sequences in the sample also encode this CDR3. The CDR3 sequence: CACDALGDTSSWDTRQMFF. The CDR3 DNA reads TGTGCCTGTGACGCCCTGGGGGATACGAGCTCCTGGGACACCCGACAGATGTTTTTC. The chain uses TRDV2 and TRDJ3; 12 bases are a match to TRDD3. Germline CDR1 GEAIGNYY, CDR2 EKD. The CDR3 sequence is 19 residues long. Germline trimming cut 3 bases from V and 0 bases from J; bases unmatched to any gene: 5.